This T cell receptor (beta chain) was sequenced for a study of a mutant IDH1 vaccine in newly diagnosed glioma. Study overall: Vaccination was launched 4-6 weeks after radiotherapy alone, or with temozolomide cycles.

Time point in this sample: week 35, safety follow-up. In the vaccine, a single dose held 300 ug of the mutant IDH1 20-mer peptide, along with topical imiquimod. TCRdb keeps only in-frame clones here, not all; method: immunoSEQ multiplex PCR. The table has about 41,000 clones, around 87% seen once. CDR1 and CDR2 (germline): SGHRS, YFSETQ. This CDR3 spans 14 amino acids. V gave up 4 bases and J gave up 6 bases; unmatched junction bases: 9. To note about this clone: The antigen is not known.

This clonotype originated in a man in his forties or fifties with glioma. Sequences were derived from PBMCs, sampled from a glioma patient whose treatment included an IDH1 peptide vaccine. The chain recombines TRBV5-1 with TRBJ2-7; 8 positions agree with TRBD1. The CDR3 DNA reads TGCGCCAGCAGCCTCCGGACAGGGAATGTCGAGCAGTACTTC. Protein: CASSLRTGNVEQYF.